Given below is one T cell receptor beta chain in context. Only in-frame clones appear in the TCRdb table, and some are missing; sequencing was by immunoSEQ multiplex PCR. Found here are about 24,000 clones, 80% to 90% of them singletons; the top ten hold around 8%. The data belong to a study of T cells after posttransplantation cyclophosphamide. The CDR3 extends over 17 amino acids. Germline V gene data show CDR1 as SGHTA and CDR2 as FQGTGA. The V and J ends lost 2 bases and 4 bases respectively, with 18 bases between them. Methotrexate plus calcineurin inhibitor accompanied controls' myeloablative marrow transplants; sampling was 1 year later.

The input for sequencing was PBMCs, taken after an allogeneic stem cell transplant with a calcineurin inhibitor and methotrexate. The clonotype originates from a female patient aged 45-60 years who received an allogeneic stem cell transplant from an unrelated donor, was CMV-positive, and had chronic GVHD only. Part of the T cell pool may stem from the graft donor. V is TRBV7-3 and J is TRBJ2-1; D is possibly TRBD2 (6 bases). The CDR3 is CASSLQLAPTLYNEQFF. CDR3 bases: TGTGCCAGCAGCTTACAACTAGCTCCCACCCTATACAATGAGCAGTTCTTC.